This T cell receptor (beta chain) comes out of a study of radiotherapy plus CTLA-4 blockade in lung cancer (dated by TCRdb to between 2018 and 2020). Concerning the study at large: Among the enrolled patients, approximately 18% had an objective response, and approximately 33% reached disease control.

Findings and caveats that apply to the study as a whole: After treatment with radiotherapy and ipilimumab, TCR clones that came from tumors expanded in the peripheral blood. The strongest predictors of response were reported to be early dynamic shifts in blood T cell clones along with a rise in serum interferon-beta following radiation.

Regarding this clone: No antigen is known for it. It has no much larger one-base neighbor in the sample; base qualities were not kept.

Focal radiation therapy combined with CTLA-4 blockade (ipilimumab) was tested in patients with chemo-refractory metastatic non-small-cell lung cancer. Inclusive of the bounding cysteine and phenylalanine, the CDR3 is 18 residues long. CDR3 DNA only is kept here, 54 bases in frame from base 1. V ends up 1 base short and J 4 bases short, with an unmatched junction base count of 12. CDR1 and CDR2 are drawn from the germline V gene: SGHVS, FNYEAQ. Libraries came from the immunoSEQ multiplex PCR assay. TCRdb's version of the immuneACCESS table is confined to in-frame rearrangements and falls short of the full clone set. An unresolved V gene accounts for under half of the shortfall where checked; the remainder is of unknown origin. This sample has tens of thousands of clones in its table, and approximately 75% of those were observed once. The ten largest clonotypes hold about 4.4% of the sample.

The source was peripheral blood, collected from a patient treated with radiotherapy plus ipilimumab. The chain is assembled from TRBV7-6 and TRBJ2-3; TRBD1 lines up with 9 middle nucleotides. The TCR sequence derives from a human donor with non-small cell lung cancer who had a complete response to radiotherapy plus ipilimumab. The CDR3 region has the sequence CASSLGGQGLIPPDTQYF. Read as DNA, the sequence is TGTGCCAGCAGCTTAGGCGGACAGGGGCTCATCCCCCCAGATACGCAGTATTTT.